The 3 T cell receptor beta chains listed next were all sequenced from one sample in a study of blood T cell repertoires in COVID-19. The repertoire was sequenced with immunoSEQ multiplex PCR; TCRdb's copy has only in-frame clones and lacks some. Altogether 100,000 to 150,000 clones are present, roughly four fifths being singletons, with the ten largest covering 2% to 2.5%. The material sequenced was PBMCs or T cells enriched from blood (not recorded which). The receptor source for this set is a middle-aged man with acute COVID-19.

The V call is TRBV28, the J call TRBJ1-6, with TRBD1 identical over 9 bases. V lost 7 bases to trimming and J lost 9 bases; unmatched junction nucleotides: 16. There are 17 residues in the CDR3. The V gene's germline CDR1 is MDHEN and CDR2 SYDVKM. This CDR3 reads CASTLTGTGSVGSPLHF. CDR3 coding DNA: TGTGCCAGCACTCTTACAGGGACAGGGAGTGTAGGTTCACCCCTCCACTTT.

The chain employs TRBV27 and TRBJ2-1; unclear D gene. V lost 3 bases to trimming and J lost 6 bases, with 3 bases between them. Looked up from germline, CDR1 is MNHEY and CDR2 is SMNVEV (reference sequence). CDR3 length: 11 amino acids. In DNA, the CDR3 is TGTGCCAGCAGTTTCTTCAATGAGCAGTTCTTC. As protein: CASSFFNEQFF.

CDR3 loop: CASSGYTGELFF. The CDR3 region has the DNA TGTGCCAGCAGCGGCTACACCGGGGAGCTGTTTTTT. V and J are TRBV7-3 and TRBJ2-2, with D uncertain. V was pared by 5 bases and J by 3 bases, with 4 bases between. The CDR3 loop spans 12 amino acids. Looked up from germline, CDR1 is SGHTA and CDR2 is FQGTGA.